Listed below are T cell receptor beta chains from one sample, sequenced in a study of T cell repertoires in cytomegalovirus infection. TCRdb fed the reads into MiXCR, producing one record per CDR3 protein. The table lists 740,000 or so distinct CDR3 sequences, about 40% of them singletons. Sequencing used PBMCs. The receptors stem from a human donor in good health (CMV status not recorded). Some clones in this sample may be carry-over from other donors' samples. Both conserved end residues are part of each CDR3. The order of the fields is V gene, J gene, clone size, D gene, CDR3 DNA, CDR3 protein. A D gene is named only where the DNA matches it firmly. Not all rows give a size; the values are once, few, many and, for expanded clones, a class.

>TRBV12-3/TRBV12-4|TRBJ2-1|.|TRBD1
TGTGCCAGCAGTCGCCGGGACAGGGGGTCCAAGGTTAGGGATGAGCAGTTCTTC
CASSRRDRGSKVRDEQFF
>TRBV7-2|TRBJ1-2|many|.
TGTGCCAGCAGCTTAGAAGGGACTCGGGGGTCCTATGGCTACACCTTC
CASSLEGTRGSYGYTF
>TRBV20-1|TRBJ1-5|.|.
TGCAGTGCTAGAGGGCAGGGGATGAGTCGCAATCAGCCCCAGCATTTT
CSARGQGMSRNQPQHF
>TRBV20-1|TRBJ2-5|few|TRBD2
TGCAGTGCCGGGGACTTAGCGGGAGCCCGGGAGACCCAGTACTTC
CSAGDLAGARETQYF
>TRBV7-8|TRBJ2-4|.|TRBD2
TGTGCCAGCAGCTTAGAAGGGGTCGGGCGGGAGGGCGGAAACTTTCAGTACTTC
CASSLEGVGREGGNFQYF
>TRBV15|TRBJ2-7|few|.
TGTGCCACCAGCAGACGGGGAACCTCCTACGAGCAGTACTTC
CATSRRGTSYEQYF
>TRBV7-2|TRBJ2-7|few|.
TGTGCCAGCAGCTTAGTCAGTAGTCAATCCTACGAGCAGTACTTC
CASSLVSSQSYEQYF
>TRBV28|TRBJ2-3|few|TRBD1
TGTGCCAGCAACGATATGATTCTAAAACAGGGGGAAATGAGCACAGATACGCAGTATTTT
CASNDMILKQGEMSTDTQYF
>TRBV7-3|TRBJ2-7|.|TRBD2
TGTGCCAGCAGCACCGGGGGGGGGAGCTCCTACGAGCAGTACTTC
CASSTGGGSSYEQYF
>TRBV5-4|TRBJ2-3|few|TRBD1
TGTGCCAGCAGCTGGGGGACAGGTTACACAGATACGCAGTATTTT
CASSWGTGYTDTQYF
>TRBV30|TRBJ1-2|.|TRBD1
TGTGCCTCAGGCTACTTCGGACAGGGCAATCGGGGCTACACCTTC
CASGYFGQGNRGYTF
>TRBV7-9|TRBJ2-6|.|TRBD1
TGTGCCAGCAGCTCGACCCGGGACAGGGGGCGTCGAGTGGCCAACGTCCTGACTTTC
CASSSTRDRGRRVANVLTF
>TRBV7-9|TRBJ2-1|few|TRBD1
TGTGCCAGCAGCCCACGGACAGGGATGGTTTTTGAGCAGTTCTTC
CASSPRTGMVFEQFF
>TRBV7-2|TRBJ2-7|.|TRBD1
TGTGCCAGCAGCTCCCAATCCGGGACAGGGTCCTACGAGCAGTACTTC
CASSSQSGTGSYEQYF
>TRBV29-1|TRBJ2-2|.|.
TGCAGCGTCCACTGGTACACCGGGGAGCTGTTTTTT
CSVHWYTGELFF
>TRBV28|TRBJ1-1|many|.
TGTGCCAGCAGTTGGGGGGCCGGGACATGGGACACTGAAGCTTTCTTT
CASSWGAGTWDTEAFF
>TRBV7-3|TRBJ2-1|.|TRBD1
TGTGCCAGCAGCCCCCAGGGGGACAATGAGCAGTTCTTC
CASSPQGDNEQFF
>TRBV6-6|TRBJ1-2|.|.
TGTGCCAGCAGTTTCGTAGGACAGAGTATGGGCTACACCTTC
CASSFVGQSMGYTF
>TRBV7-6|TRBJ1-6|few|.
TGTGCCAGCAGCTTTGTGACAGCTGATTCACCCCTCCACTTT
CASSFVTADSPLHF
>TRBV28|TRBJ2-7|.|TRBD1
TGTGCCAGCAGTGGCCGGGACAGAGAACCCTACGAGCAGTACTTC
CASSGRDREPYEQYF
>TRBV27|TRBJ2-5|.|.
TGTGCCAGCAAGCGAGGAGAAGAGACCCATTACTTC
CASKRGEETHYF
>TRBV10-2|TRBJ1-2|once|.
TGCGCCAGCAGTGAAGATAACTATGGCTACACCTTC
CASSEDNYGYTF
>TRBV10-3|TRBJ2-7|.|TRBD1
TGTGCCATCAGTGATGGACAGGGCAGCCCCTACGAGCAGTACTTC
CAISDGQGSPYEQYF
>TRBV6-1|TRBJ1-2|few|.
TGTGCCAGCGTTTCTCGGGGGTTTAACTATGGCTACACCTTC
CASVSRGFNYGYTF
>TRBV7-9|TRBJ2-7|.|TRBD1
TGTGCCAGCAGCTCGTGGACAGGGCGCAACGAGCAGTACTTC
CASSSWTGRNEQYF
>TRBV7-9|TRBJ1-2|few|TRBD1
TGTGCCAGCAGGGAGAGGGACAGTAATTTGGCTGGCTACACCTTC
CASRERDSNLAGYTF
>TRBV7-8|TRBJ1-6|many|.
TGTGCCAGCAGCCCCAGGGAGACCGATAATTCACCCCTCCACTTT
CASSPRETDNSPLHF
>TRBV6-1|TRBJ1-2|many|TRBD1
TGTGCCAGCCGTCCAGGGGGATATGGCTACACCTTC
CASRPGGYGYTF
>TRBV7-9|TRBJ1-5|.|.
TGTGCCAGCAGCTTAGGCGCAGGGCAGGGGCAGCCCCAGCATTTT
CASSLGAGQGQPQHF
>TRBV19|TRBJ2-4|.|.
TGTGCCAGTAGTATTTTAGAAAGCTCTCTAGCCAAAAACATTCAGTACTTC
CASSILESSLAKNIQYF
>TRBV19|TRBJ2-7|few|TRBD1
TGTGCCAGTAGTACAGTGGGACAGGGGAAGGGCGAGCAGTACTTC
CASSTVGQGKGEQYF
>TRBV6-2/TRBV6-3|TRBJ1-1|.|.
TGTGCCAGCAGTTACTCGGTTTCGACAACTGAAGCTTTCTTT
CASSYSVSTTEAFF
>TRBV27|TRBJ1-5|.|.
TGTGCCAGCAGGAAGGGTCTGGCCGCTTATCAGCCCCAGCATTTT
CASRKGLAAYQPQHF
>TRBV4-1|TRBJ2-7|few|.
TGCGCCAGCAGCCAAGAGACAGCCGCCTACGAGCAGTACTTC
CASSQETAAYEQYF
>TRBV7-9|TRBJ2-1|few|TRBD2
TGTGCCAGCAGCGCCCCTAGCGGGAGAAACTACAATGAGCAGTTCTTC
CASSAPSGRNYNEQFF
>TRBV10-3|TRBJ1-4|.|.
TGTGCCATCAGCCCCGGAGTTACTAATGAAAAACTGTTTTTT
CAISPGVTNEKLFF
>TRBV7-2|TRBJ1-5|.|.
TGTGCCAGCAGCGTTCACAGGGCTTATAGCAATCAGCCCCAGCATTTT
CASSVHRAYSNQPQHF
>TRBV7-2|TRBJ2-1|few|TRBD2
TGTGCCAGCAGCCAAACCCCCCGGGGGGGTAATGAGCAGTTCTTC
CASSQTPRGGNEQFF
>TRBV12-3/TRBV12-4|TRBJ2-7|few|TRBD1
TGTGCCAGCAGTTCTAGGGACAGGGCAACCTACGAGCAGTACTTC
CASSSRDRATYEQYF
>TRBV6-5|TRBJ1-1|.|.
TGTGCCAGCAGTTTCCAGGGGACGGGCACTGAAGCTTTCTTT
CASSFQGTGTEAFF
>TRBV29-1|TRBJ2-7|.|.
TGCAGCGTTGAAGCGGACAGCCCCGAGGGGTACGAGCAGTACTTC
CSVEADSPEGYEQYF
>TRBV6-2/TRBV6-3|TRBJ1-2|.|.
TGTGCCAGCAGTTACTCGACGGTCGGCAGGTCCGAAGGCTATGGCTACACCTTC
CASSYSTVGRSEGYGYTF
>TRBV7-2|TRBJ2-7|many|.
TGTGCCAGCACCAGGAGGGCATCCTACGAGCAGTACTTC
CASTRRASYEQYF
>TRBV9|TRBJ1-3|few|.
TGTGCCAGCACCGGGATTTCTGGAAACACCATATATTTT
CASTGISGNTIYF
>TRBV6-2/TRBV6-3|TRBJ2-1|.|TRBD2
TGTGCCAGCAGTTACTCAAGCGGGAGGTTCAATGAGCAGTTCTTC
CASSYSSGRFNEQFF
>TRBV6-5|TRBJ1-1|.|.
TGTGCCAGCAGTACGACGAAATGGAACACTGAAGCTTTCTTT
CASSTTKWNTEAFF
>TRBV20-1|TRBJ2-7|.|.
TGCAGTGCTGCCGTGGACGCCGTGGGGAGCTCCTACGAGCAGTACTTC
CSAAVDAVGSSYEQYF
>TRBV28|TRBJ2-7|.|TRBD2
TGTGCCAGCAGCCCGGGACTAGCGGGGTATCTCTACGAGCAGTACTTC
CASSPGLAGYLYEQYF